The 30 T cell receptor beta chains in this list originate from one sample, sequenced in a study. TCRdb ran MiXCR on the RT-PCR reads and lists one entry per CDR3 protein. The sample consists of approximately 720,000 distinct CDR3 sequences, more than 13% of them appearing once. The source material was memory CD4+ T cells from blood. Every receptor here comes from a female donor in good health, serving as a healthy control.

This chain uses TRBV20-1 with TRBJ2-2; D is possibly TRBD2 (5 bases). Trimming stripped 1 base from V and 6 bases from J, with 12 bases between. Looked up from germline, CDR1 is DFQATT and CDR2 is SNEGSKA (reference sequence). This CDR3 is built from 14 residues. CDR3 protein: CSARGGWLAGELFF. CDR3 in DNA: TGCAGTGCTAGAGGAGGGTGGTTAGCCGGGGAGCTGTTTTTT.

This clonotype has just a few counts. This rearrangement joins TRBV11-2 to TRBJ1-1; D is undetermined. The ends were cut back, 5 bases at V and 14 bases at J, with 18 bases in the middle. This CDR3 is built from 12 residues. The germline V gene encodes CDR1 SGHAT and CDR2 FQNNGV. CDR3 nucleotide sequence: TGTGCCAGCAGCCCCGGATTGGTAGGCGAGTTCTTT. Translation: CASSPGLVGEFF.

This clonotype was seen a handful of times. The chain carries TRBV5-1 and TRBJ2-1, with 9 bases aligning to TRBD2. CDR3 length equals 15 residues. The V gene end was trimmed by 0 bases and the J gene end by 5 bases; junction bases not matched to a gene: 3. Germline loops: CDR1 SGHRS, CDR2 YFSETQ. CDR3 loop: CASSLVLAGNNEQFF. CDR3 sequence (DNA): TGCGCCAGCAGCTTGGTACTAGCGGGCAACAATGAGCAGTTCTTC.

This rearrangement joins TRBV5-1 to TRBJ1-4; D gene unclear. V shed 5 bases and J shed 5 bases, with 13 bases lying between them. From germline, CDR1 is SGHRS and CDR2 YFSETQ. CDR3 length equals 14 residues. For the CDR3, the DNA is TGCGCCAGCAGGTCTCTGGCTGCGAATGAAAAACTGTTTTTT. Its protein product is CASRSLAANEKLFF.

There are a few counts of this clonotype. The chain has TRBV11-2 and TRBJ1-2, with D perhaps TRBD1 (5 bases). The ends were cut back, 0 bases at V and 3 bases at J, with 11 bases in the middle. In germline, CDR1 is SGHAT, CDR2 FQNNGV. The CDR3 covers 15 residues. In DNA, the CDR3 is TGTGCCAGCAGCTTAGATAGGGTGGGGCACTATGGCTACACCTTC. Its translation is CASSLDRVGHYGYTF.

The rearrangement uses TRBV10-3 and TRBJ2-3, with D uncertain. V lost 4 bases and J 2 bases, leaving 10 bases between the germline ends. The germline gives CDR1 ENHRY, CDR2 SYGVKD. The CDR3 runs to 14 residues. Here the CDR3 DNA reads TGTGCCATCAGTGTGGGAACCCTCACAGATACGCAGTATTTT. The encoded protein is CAISVGTLTDTQYF.

The V gene is TRBV7-2, the J gene TRBJ2-5, with D tentatively TRBD1 (5 bases). V lost 0 bases and J lost 10, with 6 bases in between. CDR3 length equals 11 residues. The germline gives CDR1 SGHTA, CDR2 FQGNSA. The CDR3 bases are TGTGCCAGCAGCTTAGCGCAGGGCCAGTACTTC. Its translation is CASSLAQGQYF. Filled out from reference TRBV7-2 and TRBJ2-5, the complete variable domain reads GAGVSQSPSNKVTEKGKDVELRCDPISGHTALYWYRQSLGQGLEFLIYFQGNSAPDKSGLPSDRFSAERTGGSVSTLTIQRTQQEDSAVYLCASSLAQGQYFGPGTRLLVL.

This clonotype was counted a single time. The J gene is TRBJ1-3, the V gene TRBV28, with D uncertain. This CDR3 is 13 amino acids long. V was pared by 5 bases and J by 8 bases, with 13 bases between. Looked up from germline, CDR1 is MDHEN and CDR2 is SYDVKM. The CDR3 DNA reads as TGTGCCAGCAGTAGGTCCGGGATAGACACCATATATTTT. It is translated as CASSRSGIDTIYF.

The sample holds many counts of this clonotype. This chain joins TRBV7-7 and TRBJ2-5; TRBD1 matches 9 bases. J gave up 7 bases and V 5 bases, and 11 bases lay outside the gene matches. The CDR3 is 15 residues long. The germline V gene has CDR1 SSHAT and CDR2 FNYEAQ (reference sequence). The CDR3 spells CASSPPSTGGTTQYF. In DNA, the CDR3 is TGTGCCAGCAGCCCGCCCTCGACAGGGGGTACGACCCAGTACTTC.

J is TRBJ1-2 and V is TRBV7-2; D unclear. Deletions cut 7 bases from V and 5 bases from J, with 17 bases between. The CDR3 loop spans 14 amino acids. CDR1 and CDR2 from the germline V gene are SGHTA and FQGNSA. The CDR3, as DNA: TGTGCCAGCAACCCTAACGTCCAGCCGTATGGCTACACCTTC. The encoded protein is CASNPNVQPYGYTF. Looking up the rest from reference TRBV7-2 and TRBJ1-2 gives the full variable domain: GAGVSQSPSNKVTEKGKDVELRCDPISGHTALYWYRQSLGQGLEFLIYFQGNSAPDKSGLPSDRFSAERTGGSVSTLTIQRTQQEDSAVYLCASNPNVQPYGYTFGSGTRLTVV.

This clonotype has more than one count but fewer than ten. CDR3 in amino acids: CATSDPPGQSTDTQYF. The CDR3, as DNA: TGTGCCACCAGTGACCCGCCGGGACAGAGCACAGATACGCAGTATTTT. The rearrangement uses TRBV24-1 and TRBJ2-3, with 7 nucleotides matching TRBD1. The V and J ends lost 4 bases and 0 bases, in that order; junction bases with no gene match: 6. The germline V gene encodes CDR1 KGHDR and CDR2 SFDVKD. This CDR3 has 16 amino acids.

The CDR3 DNA is TGTGCCACCAGAGAAGACAGGGTTAATGAGCAGTTCTTC. Encoded protein: CATREDRVNEQFF. This rearrangement joins TRBV24-1 to TRBJ2-1; TRBD1 aligns across 7 bases. Germline CDR1 KGHDR, CDR2 SFDVKD. This CDR3 comprises 13 residues. Trimming removed 7 bases from V and 7 bases from J; junction bases left unmatched: 6.

This chain links TRBV7-8 with TRBJ2-3, with D uncertain. CDR1 is SGHVS and CDR2 is FQNEAQ in the germline V gene. The CDR3 runs to 16 residues. The V end was cut by 0 bases, the J end by 2 bases, with 12 bases between. The CDR3 protein is CASSLAGSVNTDTQYF. The CDR3 nucleotides read TGTGCCAGCAGCTTAGCGGGGTCCGTGAACACAGATACGCAGTATTTT.

This clonotype was observed a handful of times. The chain employs TRBV6-2 or TRBV6-3 and TRBJ2-2, with 9 bases lining up with TRBD1. Germline-derived CDR1 and CDR2 are MNHEY and SVGEGT. The CDR3 runs to 17 residues. Trimming at V came to 2 bases and at J to 4 bases, leaving 8 bases not matched to a gene. This chain's CDR3 is CASSYDSQGAATGELFF. The CDR3, as DNA: TGTGCCAGCAGTTACGACTCACAGGGGGCTGCCACCGGGGAGCTGTTTTTT.

This clonotype was detected only a few times. This chain connects TRBV6-6 to TRBJ2-6; TRBD2 matches 10 bases. The CDR3 is 17 residues long. J gave up 1 base and V 4 bases, and 4 bases lay outside the gene matches. Looked up from germline, CDR1 is MNHNY and CDR2 is SVGAGI (reference sequence). The CDR3 here is CASSSTSGESGANVLTF. CDR3 coding DNA: TGTGCCAGCAGTTCTACTAGCGGGGAATCTGGGGCCAACGTCCTGACTTTC.

The chain's CDR3 is CSARRGGDTQYF. CDR3 nucleotides: TGCAGTGCTAGGAGGGGGGGAGATACGCAGTATTTT. The chain combines TRBV20-1 with TRBJ2-3, with D possibly TRBD2 on 7 matching bases. V was cut by 3 bases and J by 5 bases, with 9 bases left in between. This CDR3 is built from 12 residues. Germline loops: CDR1 DFQATT, CDR2 SNEGSKA (reference sequence).

This clonotype was observed many times. The chain couples TRBV5-6 to TRBJ2-7; 10 nucleotides align to TRBD1. Germline loops: CDR1 SGHDT, CDR2 YYEEEE. After removal of 1 base from V and 0 bases from J, the junction contained 7 bases not matched to a gene. The CDR3 is 17 amino acids. In DNA form, the CDR3 reads TGTGCCAGCAGCTTGTGGGACAGGGGACCCGGCTCCTACGAGCAGTACTTC. It specifies CASSLWDRGPGSYEQYF.

There are a few counts of this clonotype. This sequence joins TRBV4-1 and TRBJ2-7; 10 nucleotides align to TRBD2. CDR3 size: 18 residues. Trimming at V came to 0 bases and at J to 4 bases, leaving 12 bases not matched to a gene. Germline V gene lookup returns CDR1 MGHRA and CDR2 YSYEKL. As DNA, the CDR3 is TGCGCCAGCAGCCAAGACCCAGCGGGAGGGCCATTCCAATACGAGCAGTACTTC. Amino acid sequence: CASSQDPAGGPFQYEQYF.

This clonotype was observed a handful of times. In nucleotides, the CDR3 is TGCAGTGCTTCAACAGGGATGGGGCAGCCCCAGCATTTT. Amino acids: CSASTGMGQPQHF. This chain joins TRBV20-1 and TRBJ1-5; D is perhaps TRBD1 (6 bases). This CDR3 is built from 13 residues. Germline CDR1 is DFQATT and CDR2 is SNEGSKA (reference sequence). V lost 5 bases and J lost 7, with 15 bases in between.

This clonotype has a handful of counts. This chain uses TRBV4-3 with TRBJ2-7; no clear D gene. V was shortened by 4 bases and J by 5 bases, with 18 bases between the two germline ends. Per the germline V gene, CDR1 is LGHNA and CDR2 is YSLEER. The CDR3 runs 15 residues. The CDR3 spells CASSRENLGVDEQYF. In DNA, the CDR3 is TGCGCCAGCAGCCGAGAGAACCTTGGGGTGGACGAGCAGTACTTC.

The J gene is TRBJ1-2, the V gene TRBV20-1, with no clear D. With 1 base removed from V and 7 bases from J, the gap between germline ends came to 13 bases. CDR1 and CDR2 (germline): DFQATT, SNEGSKA (reference sequence). This CDR3 has 13 residues. The CDR3 spells CSARAFLLAGYTF. CDR3 sequence (DNA): TGCAGTGCTAGAGCATTTCTCCTAGCTGGCTACACCTTC.

The table lists this clonotype with many counts. V gene TRBV10-3 combines with J gene TRBJ2-7, with D uncertain. Germline V gene lookup returns CDR1 ENHRY and CDR2 SYGVKD. The V and J ends lost 0 bases and 6 bases respectively, with 12 bases between them. The length of the CDR3 is 14 residues. CDR3: CAISESWQIPEQYF. In DNA, the CDR3 is TGTGCCATCAGTGAGTCGTGGCAGATACCCGAGCAGTACTTC.

This clonotype occurred a few times. CDR3 bases: TGTGCCAGCAGCCTTTACCCGGGACACAGGACTAGCGGGAGAGAAGAGCAGTACTTC. It yields the protein CASSLYPGHRTSGREEQYF. The chain combines TRBV7-9 with TRBJ2-7, with TRBD2 identical over 13 bases. The V gene end was trimmed by 5 bases and the J gene end by 7 bases; junction bases not matched to a gene: 20. CDR3 size: 19 residues. Germline lookup yields CDR1 SEHNR and CDR2 FQNEAQ (reference sequence).

This clonotype has ten or more counts. The germline gene is not matched at one end of the junction; a read error may be the cause. This chain uses TRBV5-1 with TRBJ2-5; D is perhaps TRBD1 (6 bases). Germline lookup yields CDR1 SGHRS and CDR2 YFSETQ. The CDR3 has 15 amino acids. The CDR3: CASSPGGSGQETQYF. The CDR3 nucleotides read TGTGCCAGCTCCCCTGGGGGCAGCGGACAAGAGACCCAGTACTTC.

The rearrangement joins TRBV6-1 to TRBJ2-1, with D unresolved. CDR1 and CDR2 (germline): MNHNS, SASEGT. The CDR3 contains 14 residues. V lost 2 bases, J lost 10 bases, and 15 bases lay in between. The DNA of the CDR3 is TGTGCCAGCAGTGAACCAGGCGGCCCGAAGGAGCAGTTCTTC. Its protein is CASSEPGGPKEQFF.

This clonotype was picked up many times. The V and J genes are TRBV5-1 and TRBJ2-5; 8 bases line up with TRBD1. Germline CDR1 reads SGHRS; CDR2 reads YFSETQ. The CDR3 spans 16 residues. Trimming at V came to 4 bases and at J to 2 bases, leaving 10 bases not matched to a gene. The DNA for the CDR3 is TGCGCCAGCAGCATTAACGGACAGGGAGGACAAGAGACCCAGTACTTC. It specifies CASSINGQGGQETQYF.

This clonotype was seen ten or more times. The V call is TRBV6-1, the J call TRBJ1-5; 9 nucleotides agree with TRBD1. J lost 7 bases, V lost 6 bases, and 4 bases had no gene match. Germline-derived CDR1 and CDR2 are MNHNS and SASEGT. The CDR3 length is 13 residues. CDR3: CASSGQGMQPQHF. The CDR3 DNA follows: TGTGCCAGCAGCGGACAGGGGATGCAGCCCCAGCATTTT.

This sequence joins TRBV5-7 and TRBJ2-1, with D unclear. TRBV5-7 is treated as an ORF (open reading frame) with a function not yet certain. Trimming took off 4 bases at V and 10 bases at J, with 9 bases between the two ends. The CDR3 length is 11 residues. In DNA, the CDR3 is TGTGCCAGCAGCCTTCGCAAAGAGCAGTTCTTC. Residues: CASSLRKEQFF.

This chain links TRBV11-2 with TRBJ2-5; 12 bases are shared with TRBD2. The V and J ends lost 3 bases and 2 bases, in that order; junction bases with no gene match: 7. The CDR3 contains 17 residues. Germline CDR1 reads SGHAT; CDR2 reads FQNNGV. The CDR3 loop reads CASSFYLTSGGQETQYF. CDR3 nucleotides: TGTGCCAGCAGCTTCTATTTGACTAGCGGGGGACAAGAGACCCAGTACTTC.

This clonotype was recorded a few times. The rearrangement links TRBV5-1 to TRBJ1-1, with a tentative D call TRBD1 (6 bases). The length of the CDR3 is 16 residues. The germline gives CDR1 SGHRS, CDR2 YFSETQ. V was pared by 5 bases and J by 1 base, with 18 bases between. The DNA of the CDR3 is TGCGCCAGCAGATCCCTTTTATTAGGGGGGAACACTGAAGCTTTCTTT. Its translation: CASRSLLLGGNTEAFF.